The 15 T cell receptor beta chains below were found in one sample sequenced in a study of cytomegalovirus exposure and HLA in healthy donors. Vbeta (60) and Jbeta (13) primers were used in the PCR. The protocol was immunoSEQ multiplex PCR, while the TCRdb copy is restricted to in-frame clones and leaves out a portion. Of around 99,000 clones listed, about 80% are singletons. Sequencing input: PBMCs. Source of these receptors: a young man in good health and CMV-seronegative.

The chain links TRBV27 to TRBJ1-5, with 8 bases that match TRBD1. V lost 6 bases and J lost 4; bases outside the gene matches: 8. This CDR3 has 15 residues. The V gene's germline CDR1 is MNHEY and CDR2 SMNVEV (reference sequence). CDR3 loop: CASRQQGVSNQPQHF. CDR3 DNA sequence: TGTGCCAGCAGGCAACAGGGGGTCTCTAATCAGCCCCAGCATTTT.

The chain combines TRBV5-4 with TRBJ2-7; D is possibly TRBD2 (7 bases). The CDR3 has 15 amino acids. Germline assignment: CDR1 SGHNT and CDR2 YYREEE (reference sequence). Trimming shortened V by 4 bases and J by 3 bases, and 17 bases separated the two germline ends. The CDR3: CASSLLAGADYEQYF. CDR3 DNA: TGTGCCAGCAGCCTGCTTGCGGGGGCCGACTACGAGCAGTACTTC.

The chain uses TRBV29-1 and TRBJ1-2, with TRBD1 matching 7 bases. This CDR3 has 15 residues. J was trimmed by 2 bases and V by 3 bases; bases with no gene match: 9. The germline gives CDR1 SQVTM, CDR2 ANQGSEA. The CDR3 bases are TGCAGCGTTGAGGAAGCCGCAGGGGGGAACTATGGCTACACCTTC. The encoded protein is CSVEEAAGGNYGYTF.

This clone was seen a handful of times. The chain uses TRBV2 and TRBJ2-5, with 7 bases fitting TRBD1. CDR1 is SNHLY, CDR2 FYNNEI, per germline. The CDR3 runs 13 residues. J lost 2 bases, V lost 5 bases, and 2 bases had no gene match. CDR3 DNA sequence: TGTGCCAGCAGTCGGGACAGACAAGAGACCCAGTACTTC. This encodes CASSRDRQETQYF.

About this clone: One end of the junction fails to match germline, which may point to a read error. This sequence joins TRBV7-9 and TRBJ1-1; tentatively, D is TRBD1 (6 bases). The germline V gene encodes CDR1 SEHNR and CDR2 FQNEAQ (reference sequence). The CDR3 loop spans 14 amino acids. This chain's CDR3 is CSSSSTRGRTEAFF. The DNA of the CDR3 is TGTTCCAGCAGCTCCACGCGGGGGCGGACTGAAGCTTTCTTT. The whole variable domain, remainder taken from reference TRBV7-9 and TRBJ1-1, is DTGVSQNPRHKITKRGQNVTFRCDPISEHNRLYWYRQTLGQGPEFLTYFQNEAQLEKSRLLSDRFSAERPKGSFSTLEIQRTEQGDSAMYLCSSSSTRGRTEAFFGQGTRLTVV.

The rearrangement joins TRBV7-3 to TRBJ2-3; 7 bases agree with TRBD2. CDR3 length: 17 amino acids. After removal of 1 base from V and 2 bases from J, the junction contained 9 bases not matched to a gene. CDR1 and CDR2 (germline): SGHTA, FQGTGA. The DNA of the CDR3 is TGTGCCAGCAGCTTAATAGGCAGCGGGGCGCTCACAGATACGCAGTATTTT. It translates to CASSLIGSGALTDTQYF.

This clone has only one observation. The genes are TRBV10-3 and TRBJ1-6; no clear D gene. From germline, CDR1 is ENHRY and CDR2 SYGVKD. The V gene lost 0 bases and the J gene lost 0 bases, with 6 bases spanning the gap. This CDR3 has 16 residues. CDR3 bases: TGTGCCATCAGTGAGTCAGGGAGCTCCTATAATTCACCCCTCCACTTT. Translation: CAISESGSSYNSPLHF.

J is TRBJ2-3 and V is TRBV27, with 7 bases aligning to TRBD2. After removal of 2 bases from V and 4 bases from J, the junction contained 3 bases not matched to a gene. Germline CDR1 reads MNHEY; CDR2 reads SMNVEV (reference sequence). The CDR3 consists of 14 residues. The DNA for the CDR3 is TGTGCCAGCAGTTTAACCCTAGCGGCAGATACGCAGTATTTT. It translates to CASSLTLAADTQYF.

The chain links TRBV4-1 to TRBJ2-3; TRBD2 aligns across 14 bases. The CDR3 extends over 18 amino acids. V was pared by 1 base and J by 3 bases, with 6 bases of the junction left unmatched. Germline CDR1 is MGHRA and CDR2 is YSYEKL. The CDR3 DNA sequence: TGCGCCAGCAGCCAAGTAGGGACTAGCGGGAGTCAGACAGATACGCAGTATTTT. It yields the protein CASSQVGTSGSQTDTQYF.

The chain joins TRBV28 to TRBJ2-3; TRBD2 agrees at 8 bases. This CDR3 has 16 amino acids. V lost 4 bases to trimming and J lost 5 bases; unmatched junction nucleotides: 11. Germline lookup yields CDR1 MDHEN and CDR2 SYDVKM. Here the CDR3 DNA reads TGTGCCAGCAGTTCGACGGGAGGGCCCGGTGGAGATACGCAGTATTTT. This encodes CASSSTGGPGGDTQYF.

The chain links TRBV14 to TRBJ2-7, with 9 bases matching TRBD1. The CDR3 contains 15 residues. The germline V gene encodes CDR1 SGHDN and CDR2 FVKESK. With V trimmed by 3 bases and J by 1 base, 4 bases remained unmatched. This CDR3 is CASSQGQGLSYEQYF. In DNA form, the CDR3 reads TGTGCCAGCAGCCAGGGACAGGGCCTATCCTACGAGCAGTACTTC.

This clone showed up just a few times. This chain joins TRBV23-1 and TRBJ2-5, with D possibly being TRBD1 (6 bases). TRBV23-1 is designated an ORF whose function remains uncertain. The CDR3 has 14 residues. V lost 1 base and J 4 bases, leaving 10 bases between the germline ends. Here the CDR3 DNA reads TGCGCCAGCAGTCAATTGAAACAGGGAGAGACCCAGTACTTC. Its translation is CASSQLKQGETQYF.

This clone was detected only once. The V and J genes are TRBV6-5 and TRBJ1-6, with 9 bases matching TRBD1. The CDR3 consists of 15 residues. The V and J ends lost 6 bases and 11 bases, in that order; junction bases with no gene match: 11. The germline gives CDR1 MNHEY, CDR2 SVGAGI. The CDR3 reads CASRRTGAGGPPLHF. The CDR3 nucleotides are TGTGCCAGCAGGCGGACAGGGGCCGGTGGTCCACCCCTCCACTTT.

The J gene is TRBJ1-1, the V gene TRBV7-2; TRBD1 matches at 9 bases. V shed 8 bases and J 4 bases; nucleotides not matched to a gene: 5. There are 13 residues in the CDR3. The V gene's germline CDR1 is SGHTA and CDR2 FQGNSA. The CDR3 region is CASRQGEATEAFF. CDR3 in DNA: TGTGCCAGCCGACAGGGGGAAGCCACTGAAGCTTTCTTT.

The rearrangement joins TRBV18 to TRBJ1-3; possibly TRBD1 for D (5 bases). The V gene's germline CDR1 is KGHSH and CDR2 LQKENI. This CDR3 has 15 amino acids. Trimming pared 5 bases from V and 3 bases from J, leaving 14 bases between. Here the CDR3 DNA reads TGTGCCAGCTCAGCACAGGTGGGGCTTGGAAACACCATATATTTT. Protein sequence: CASSAQVGLGNTIYF. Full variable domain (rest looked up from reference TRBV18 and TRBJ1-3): NAGVMQNPRHLVRRRGQEARLRCSPMKGHSHVYWYRQLPEEGLKFMVYLQKENIIDESGMPKERFSAEFPKEGPSILRIQQVVRGDSAAYFCASSAQVGLGNTIYFGEGSWLTVV.